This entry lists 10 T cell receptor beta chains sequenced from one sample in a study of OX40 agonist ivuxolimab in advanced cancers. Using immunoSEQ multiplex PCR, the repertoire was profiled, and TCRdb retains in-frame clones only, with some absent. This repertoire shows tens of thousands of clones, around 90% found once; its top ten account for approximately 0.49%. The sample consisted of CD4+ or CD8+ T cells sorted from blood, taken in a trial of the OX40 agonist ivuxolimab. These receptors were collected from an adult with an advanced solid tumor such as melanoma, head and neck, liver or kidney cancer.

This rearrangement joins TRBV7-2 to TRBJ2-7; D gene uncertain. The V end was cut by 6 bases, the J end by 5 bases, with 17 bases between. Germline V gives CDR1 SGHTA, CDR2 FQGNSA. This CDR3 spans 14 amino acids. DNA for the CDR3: TGTGCCAGCAGTCCGGCCCTAGTGATCCACGAGCAGTACTTC. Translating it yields CASSPALVIHEQYF. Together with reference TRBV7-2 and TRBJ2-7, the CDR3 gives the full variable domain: GAGVSQSPSNKVTEKGKDVELRCDPISGHTALYWYRQSLGQGLEFLIYFQGNSAPDKSGLPSDRFSAERTGGSVSTLTIQRTQQEDSAVYLCASSPALVIHEQYFGPGTRLTVT.

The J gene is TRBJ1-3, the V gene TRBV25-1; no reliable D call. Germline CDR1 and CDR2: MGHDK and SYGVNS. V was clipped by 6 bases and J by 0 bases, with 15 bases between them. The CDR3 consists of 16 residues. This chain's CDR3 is CASRATAASSGNTIYF. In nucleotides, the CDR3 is TGTGCCAGCAGGGCCACGGCGGCGTCCTCTGGAAACACCATATATTTT.

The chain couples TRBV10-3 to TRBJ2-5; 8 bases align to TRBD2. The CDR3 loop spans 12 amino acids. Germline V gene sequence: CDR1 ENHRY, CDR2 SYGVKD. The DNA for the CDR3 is TGTGCGTCCAGCGGGGGTGGAGAGACCCAGTACTTC. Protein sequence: CASSGGGETQYF.

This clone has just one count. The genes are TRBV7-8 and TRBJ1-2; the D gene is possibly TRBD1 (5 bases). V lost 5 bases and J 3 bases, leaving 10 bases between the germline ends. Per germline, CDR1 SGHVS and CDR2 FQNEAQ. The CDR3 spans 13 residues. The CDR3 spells CASSAEGHYGYTF. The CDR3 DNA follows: TGTGCCAGCAGCGCTGAGGGGCACTATGGCTACACCTTC.

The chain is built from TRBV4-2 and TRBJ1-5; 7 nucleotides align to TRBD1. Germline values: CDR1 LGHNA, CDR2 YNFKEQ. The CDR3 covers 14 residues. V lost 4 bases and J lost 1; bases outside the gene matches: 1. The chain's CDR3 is CASSPGQSNQPQHF. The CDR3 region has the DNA TGTGCCAGCAGCCCGGGACAGAGCAATCAGCCCCAGCATTTT.

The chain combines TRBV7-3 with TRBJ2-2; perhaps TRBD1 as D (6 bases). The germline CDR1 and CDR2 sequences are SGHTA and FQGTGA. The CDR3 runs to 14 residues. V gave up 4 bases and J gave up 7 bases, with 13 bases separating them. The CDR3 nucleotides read TGTGCCAGCAGCTCGGGACATGCTGTCGGGGAGCTGTTTTTT. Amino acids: CASSSGHAVGELFF.

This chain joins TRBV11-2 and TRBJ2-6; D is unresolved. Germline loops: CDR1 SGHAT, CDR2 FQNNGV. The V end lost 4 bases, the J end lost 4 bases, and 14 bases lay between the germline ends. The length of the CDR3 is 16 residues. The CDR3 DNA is TGTGCCAGCAGCTCCCCCCAGCCCTCGGGGGCCAACGTCCTGACTTTC. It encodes CASSSPQPSGANVLTF.

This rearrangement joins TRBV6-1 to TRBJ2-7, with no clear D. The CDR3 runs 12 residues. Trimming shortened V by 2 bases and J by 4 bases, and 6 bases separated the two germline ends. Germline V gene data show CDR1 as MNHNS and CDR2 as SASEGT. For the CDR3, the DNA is TGTGCCAGCAGTGAACTCCCGTACGAGCAGTACTTC. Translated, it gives CASSELPYEQYF.

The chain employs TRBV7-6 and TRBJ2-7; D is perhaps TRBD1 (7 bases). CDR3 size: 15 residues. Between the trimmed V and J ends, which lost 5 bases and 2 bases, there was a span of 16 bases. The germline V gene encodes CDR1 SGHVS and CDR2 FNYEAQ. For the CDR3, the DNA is TGTGCCAGCAGCCCGGGGCCAGGGGGGACCTACGAGCAGTACTTC. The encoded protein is CASSPGPGGTYEQYF. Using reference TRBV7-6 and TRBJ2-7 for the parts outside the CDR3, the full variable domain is GAGVSQSPRYKVTKRGQDVALRCDPISGHVSLYWYRQALGQGPEFLTYFNYEAQQDKSGLPNDRFSAERPEGSISTLTIQRTEQRDSAMYRCASSPGPGGTYEQYFGPGTRLTVT.

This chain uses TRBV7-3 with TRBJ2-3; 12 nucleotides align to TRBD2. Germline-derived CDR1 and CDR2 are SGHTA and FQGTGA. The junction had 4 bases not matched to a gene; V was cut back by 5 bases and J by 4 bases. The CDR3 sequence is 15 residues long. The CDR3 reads CASSQRTSGADTQYF. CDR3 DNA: TGTGCCAGCAGCCAACGGACTAGCGGGGCAGATACGCAGTATTTT.